The 6 T cell receptor beta chains listed next were all sequenced from one sample in a study of STAT5B mutations in CD4+ large granular lymphocyte leukemia. This table comes from immunoSEQ multiplex PCR, and its TCRdb copy is limited to in-frame clones, with some not included. The sample includes just over 40,000 clones, less than 85% of them seen just once. The source material was CD4+ T cells from blood buffy coats. The receptors derive from a human donor in good health.

This chain uses TRBV5-1 with TRBJ2-7; 9 nucleotides line up with TRBD2. Looked up from germline, CDR1 is SGHRS and CDR2 is YFSETQ. The length of the CDR3 is 18 residues. Losses at the gene ends were 0 bases for V and 4 bases for J; bases not matched to a gene: 14. The CDR3 loop reads CASSLANVGRGGLYEQYF. The CDR3, as DNA: TGCGCCAGCAGCTTGGCCAACGTGGGGCGGGGGGGCTTATACGAGCAGTACTTC.

The rearrangement uses TRBV27 and TRBJ2-5; no clear D. Germline V gene lookup returns CDR1 MNHEY and CDR2 SMNVEV (reference sequence). The V end lost 4 bases, the J end lost 1 base, and 10 bases lay between the germline ends. The CDR3 has 14 amino acids. The CDR3 here is CASSSLHIQETQYF. The DNA for the CDR3 is TGTGCCAGCAGTTCTTTACATATCCAAGAGACCCAGTACTTC.

The chain uses TRBV27 and TRBJ2-7, with D tentatively TRBD2 (6 bases). V gave up 6 bases and J gave up 10 bases, with 25 bases separating them. The CDR3 is 15 residues long. Looked up from germline, CDR1 is MNHEY and CDR2 is SMNVEV (reference sequence). CDR3 sequence (DNA): TGTGCCAGCAGCTCACCGACTAGTACTACGGCGAAACAGTACTTC. This gives the protein CASSSPTSTTAKQYF.

CDR3 sequence (DNA): TGTGCCAGCAGTTACTCGGGGCAGCCTCCCCCCTACACCTTC. It is translated as CASSYSGQPPPYTF. The chain joins TRBV6-5 to TRBJ1-2; tentatively, D is TRBD1 (5 bases). Germline assignment: CDR1 MNHEY and CDR2 SVGAGI. V lost 0 bases and J 10 bases, leaving 15 bases between the germline ends. This CDR3 region has 14 residues.

The rearrangement joins TRBV9 to TRBJ2-2; D may be TRBD1 or TRBD2 (5 bases each). Germline CDR1 and CDR2: SGDLS and YYNGEE. The V end was cut by 0 bases, the J end by 4 bases, with 13 bases between. There are 16 residues in the CDR3. The CDR3 spells CASSVVRGLGTGELFF. Here the CDR3 DNA reads TGTGCCAGCAGCGTAGTGAGGGGCCTGGGCACCGGGGAGCTGTTTTTT. The full variable domain, rest sourced from reference TRBV9 and TRBJ2-2, is DSGVTQTPKHLITATGQRVTLRCSPRSGDLSVYWYQQSLDQGLQFLIQYYNGEERAKGNILERFSAQQFPDLHSELNLSSLELGDSALYFCASSVVRGLGTGELFFGEGSRLTVL.

This clone occurred once. The CDR3 region has the DNA TGTGCCAGTAGTATACTGGCGGGAGCTACGTCGAATGAGCAGTTCTTC. Amino acids: CASSILAGATSNEQFF. The chain couples TRBV19 to TRBJ2-1; 7 bases are shared with TRBD2. Looked up from germline, CDR1 is LNHDA and CDR2 is SQIVND (reference sequence). This CDR3 is 16 amino acids long. The ends lost 2 bases at V and 7 bases at J; junction bases unmatched: 11.